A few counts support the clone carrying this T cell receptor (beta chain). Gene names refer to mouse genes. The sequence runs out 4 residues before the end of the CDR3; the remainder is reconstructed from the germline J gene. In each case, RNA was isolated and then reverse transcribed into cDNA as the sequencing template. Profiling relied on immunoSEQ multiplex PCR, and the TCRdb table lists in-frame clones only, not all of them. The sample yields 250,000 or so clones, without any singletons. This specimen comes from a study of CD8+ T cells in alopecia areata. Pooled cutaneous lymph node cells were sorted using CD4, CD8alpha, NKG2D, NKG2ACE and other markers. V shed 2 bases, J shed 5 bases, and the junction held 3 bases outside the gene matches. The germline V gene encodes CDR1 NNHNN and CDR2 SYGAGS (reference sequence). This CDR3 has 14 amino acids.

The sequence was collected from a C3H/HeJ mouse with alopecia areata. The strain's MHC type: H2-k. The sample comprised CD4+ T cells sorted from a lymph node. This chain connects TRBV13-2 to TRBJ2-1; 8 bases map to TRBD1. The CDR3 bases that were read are TGTGCCAGCGGTGACAGGGGGCGAGATGCT. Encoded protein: CASGDRGRDA. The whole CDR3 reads CASGDRGRDAEQFF.